This entry is about one T cell receptor beta chain. The CDR3 spans 15 residues. V dropped 4 bases and J dropped 0; count of bases not matched to a gene: 5. Germline V gene sequence: CDR1 SGHRS, CDR2 YFSETQ. This sample is drawn from a study of cytotoxic CD8 clonotypes in ibrutinib-treated CLL. Here immunoSEQ multiplex PCR was the method, and the copy in TCRdb shows in-frame clones only, minus some. The sample consists of about 200,000 clones, approximately 68% of them appearing once. The source material was PBMCs, sampled after 24 months of ibrutinib treatment. The receptor's source is a human donor with chronic lymphocytic leukemia. V usage is TRBV5-1 and J usage is TRBJ2-3, with 7 nucleotides matching TRBD1. CDR3 DNA: TGCGCCAGCAGCCAAAACAGGGGTAGCACAGATACGCAGTATTTT. Its protein is CASSQNRGSTDTQYF.